The entry that follows covers one TCR beta chain sequence. Sequencing was performed with immunoSEQ multiplex PCR; in TCRdb, only in-frame clones are kept and a portion is missing. The table includes tens of thousands of clones, nearly 90% detected once. J was trimmed by 5 bases and V by 3 bases; bases with no gene match: 15. Germline V gives CDR1 MDHEN, CDR2 SYDVKM. The CDR3 is made up of 18 amino acids. The sample belongs to a study of blood T cell repertoires in COVID-19. Overall study: Researchers got acute and convalescent COVID-19 samples from the United States, Italy and Spain. The analysed material was cDNA or gDNA that came from T cells, B-cell-depleted T cells, or PBMCs.

The chain recombines TRBV28 with TRBJ2-1; 8 bases map to TRBD2. Sequenced input: peripheral blood. This receptor was obtained from a woman aged 55-70 years with active COVID-19. The CDR3 protein is CASSFLVGGLGPNNEQFF. The CDR3 nucleotides read TGTGCCAGCAGTTTCCTAGTGGGGGGACTAGGACCAAACAATGAGCAGTTCTTC.